The 2 T cell receptor beta chains below were found in one sample sequenced in a study of glioma-infiltrating T cells after dendritic cell vaccination. Profiling relied on immunoSEQ multiplex PCR, and the TCRdb table lists in-frame clones only, not all of them. The data show tens of thousands of clones, 85% seen once. Time point defined: after dendritic cell vaccination, including at tumor progression/relapse. The sample consisted of blood, taken after dendritic cell vaccination. All receptors derive from a human donor with glioblastoma.

The chain couples TRBV15 to TRBJ2-7; 7 bases line up with TRBD2. J gave up 4 bases and V 1 base, and 7 bases lay outside the gene matches. The CDR3 has 15 residues. Per germline, CDR1 LNHNV and CDR2 YYDKDF (reference sequence). The CDR3 DNA reads as TGTGCCACCAGCAGAGGAAGGCTAGCGGATTACGAGCAGTACTTC. Encoded protein: CATSRGRLADYEQYF.

The V and J genes are TRBV15 and TRBJ1-4, with no clear D. The CDR3 covers 14 residues. Germline-derived CDR1 and CDR2 are LNHNV and YYDKDF (reference sequence). Deletions cut 1 base from V and 8 bases from J, with 11 bases between. The CDR3 spells CATSRGLMDEKLFF. CDR3 DNA: TGTGCCACCAGCAGAGGACTAATGGACGAAAAACTGTTTTTT.